The 14 T cell receptor beta chains reported below all come from one sample, sequenced in a study of human thymus T cells. The repertoire was sequenced with immunoSEQ multiplex PCR; TCRdb's copy has only in-frame clones and lacks some. This table has tens of thousands of clones, 90% to 95% appearing once. In corrective heart surgery, resections were taken, and these provided the thymus tissue. Sequencing used thymus tissue. The receptors shown here come from a girl less than two years old with a congenital heart defect but otherwise immunologically healthy.

The chain is built from TRBV27 and TRBJ2-7; TRBD2 might be the D (5 bases). V was shortened by 5 bases and J by 7 bases, with 15 bases between the two germline ends. Germline loops: CDR1 MNHEY, CDR2 SMNVEV (reference sequence). CDR3 length equals 13 residues. The CDR3 is CASSQTSTGEQYF. Written as DNA, the CDR3 is TGTGCCAGCAGTCAGACGTCGACGGGGGAGCAGTACTTC.

The chain joins TRBV7-2 to TRBJ2-1, with D tentatively TRBD2 (6 bases). This CDR3 is built from 13 residues. The germline V gene encodes CDR1 SGHTA and CDR2 FQGNSA. Trimming cost V 7 bases and J 9 bases, with 16 bases left between them. CDR3 amino acids: CASTPQWGGEQFF. CDR3 nucleotide sequence: TGTGCCAGCACCCCTCAATGGGGAGGTGAGCAGTTCTTC.

This rearrangement joins TRBV2 to TRBJ2-3, with TRBD1 matching 9 bases. The junction had 15 bases not matched to a gene; V was cut back by 7 bases and J by 7 bases. The germline CDR1 and CDR2 sequences are SNHLY and FYNNEI. The CDR3 totals 16 residues. The CDR3 DNA reads as TGTGCCAGCAACAAGATTCCGGGACAGGGTCCCCATACGCAGTATTTT. As protein: CASNKIPGQGPHTQYF.

This clone was seen just once. The J gene is TRBJ1-4, the V gene TRBV5-4, with a tentative D call TRBD1 (6 bases). This CDR3 spans 19 amino acids. From germline, CDR1 is SGHNT and CDR2 YYREEE (reference sequence). Trimming stripped 0 bases from V and 7 bases from J, with 25 bases between. As DNA, the CDR3 is TGTGCCAGCAGCTTGGCCACGGCAGGGGAAAGGATTCTAAGTGAAAAACTGTTTTTT. Protein sequence: CASSLATAGERILSEKLFF.

J is TRBJ2-7 and V is TRBV11-2; D possibly corresponds to TRBD2 (5 bases). This CDR3 has 15 residues. Trimming stripped 3 bases from V and 0 bases from J, with 12 bases between. CDR1 and CDR2 (germline): SGHAT, FQNNGV. The CDR3, as DNA: TGTGCCAGCAGCTTGTTCGCAGGACTCTCCTACGAGCAGTACTTC. Protein: CASSLFAGLSYEQYF.

The chain carries TRBV4-2 and TRBJ1-4, with 7 bases identical to TRBD1. In germline, CDR1 is LGHNA, CDR2 YNFKEQ. Trimming cost V 5 bases and J 7 bases; bases outside gene matches: 7. This CDR3 comprises 14 residues. CDR3 loop: CASSIPGTAEKLFF. Here the CDR3 DNA reads TGTGCCAGCAGCATACCCGGGACAGCTGAAAAACTGTTTTTT.

This chain links TRBV4-2 with TRBJ2-1; D is perhaps TRBD2 (6 bases). CDR3 size: 17 residues. Per germline, CDR1 LGHNA and CDR2 YNFKEQ. Trimming removed 0 bases at V and 5 bases at J, with 17 bases between. The CDR3 here is CASSQDHEREPNNEQFF. The CDR3 region has the DNA TGTGCCAGCAGCCAAGATCATGAACGGGAGCCGAACAATGAGCAGTTCTTC.

The genes are TRBV5-1 and TRBJ1-3; D is ambiguous. Germline loops: CDR1 SGHRS, CDR2 YFSETQ. The CDR3 has 15 residues. Trimming removed 4 bases at V and 1 base at J, with 12 bases between. The CDR3 loop is CASSPAWRSGNTIYF. The CDR3 DNA reads TGCGCCAGCAGCCCTGCGTGGAGGTCTGGAAACACCATATATTTT.

The rearrangement links TRBV7-6 to TRBJ2-7; 9 bases agree with TRBD1. This CDR3 region has 17 residues. CDR1 is SGHVS and CDR2 is FNYEAQ in the germline V gene. The V and J ends lost 2 bases and 3 bases, in that order; junction bases with no gene match: 11. CDR3 sequence (DNA): TGTGCCAGCAGCTTAATTCAGGCCGGGACAGGGAGCTACGAGCAGTACTTC. Encoded protein: CASSLIQAGTGSYEQYF.

The chain recombines TRBV29-1 with TRBJ1-1; tentative D call: TRBD1 (5 bases). This CDR3 is 15 amino acids long. The germline V and J ends were trimmed by 5 bases and 5 bases, with 21 bases remaining between them. CDR1 is SQVTM and CDR2 is ANQGSEA in the germline V gene. CDR3 protein: CSVPGGQGGRTEAFF. Written as DNA, the CDR3 is TGCAGCGTTCCAGGAGGGCAGGGCGGAAGGACTGAAGCTTTCTTT.

The rearrangement links TRBV19 to TRBJ2-7; no clear D. The CDR3 has 12 amino acids. Trimming removed 7 bases at V and 2 bases at J, with 9 bases between. Looked up from germline, CDR1 is LNHDA and CDR2 is SQIVND (reference sequence). The CDR3 DNA reads TGTGCCAGTACCTCAAGGACCTACGAGCAGTACTTC. This encodes CASTSRTYEQYF.

This chain links TRBV11-2 with TRBJ2-7, with 8 bases aligning to TRBD2. V lost 4 bases, J lost 2 bases, and 16 bases stayed unmatched. This CDR3 contains 18 residues. Germline CDR1 reads SGHAT; CDR2 reads FQNNGV. The CDR3 region has the DNA TGTGCCAGCAGCTCCCTAGGAGCGGGAGACATTTCGCCCTACGAGCAGTACTTC. Amino acid sequence: CASSSLGAGDISPYEQYF.

The chain links TRBV2 to TRBJ1-1; D not certain. The CDR3 consists of 14 residues. V was clipped by 4 bases and J by 1 base, with 10 bases between them. Germline values: CDR1 SNHLY, CDR2 FYNNEI. DNA of the CDR3: TGTGCCAGCAGTGGCCGAACCAAGAACACTGAAGCTTTCTTT. Protein product: CASSGRTKNTEAFF.

CDR3 nucleotides: TGCAGCGTTTTTCGTATTGAGTATGGCTACACCTTC. It specifies CSVFRIEYGYTF. The gene calls are TRBV29-1 and TRBJ1-2, with D hard to call. Germline CDR1 SQVTM, CDR2 ANQGSEA. The CDR3 extends over 12 amino acids. V lost 5 bases to trimming and J lost 5 bases, with 12 bases between them.